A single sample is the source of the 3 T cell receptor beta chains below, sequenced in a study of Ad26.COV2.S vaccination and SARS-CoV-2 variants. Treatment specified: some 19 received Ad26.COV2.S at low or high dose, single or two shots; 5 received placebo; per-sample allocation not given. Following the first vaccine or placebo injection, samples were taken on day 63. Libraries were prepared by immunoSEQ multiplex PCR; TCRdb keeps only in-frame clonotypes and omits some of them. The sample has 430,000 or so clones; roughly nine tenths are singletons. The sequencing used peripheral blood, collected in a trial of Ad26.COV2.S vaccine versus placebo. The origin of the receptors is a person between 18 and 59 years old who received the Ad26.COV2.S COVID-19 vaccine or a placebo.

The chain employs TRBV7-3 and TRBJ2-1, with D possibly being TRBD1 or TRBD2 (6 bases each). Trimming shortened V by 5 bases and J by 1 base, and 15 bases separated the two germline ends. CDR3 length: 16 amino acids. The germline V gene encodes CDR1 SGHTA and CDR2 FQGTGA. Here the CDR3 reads CASSRDSGASYNEQFF. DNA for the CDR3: TGTGCCAGCAGCAGGGATTCGGGGGCGTCCTACAATGAGCAGTTCTTC. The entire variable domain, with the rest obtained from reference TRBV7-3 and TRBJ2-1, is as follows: GAGVSQTPSNKVTEKGKYVELRCDPISGHTALYWYRQSLGQGPEFLIYFQGTGAADDSGLPNDRFFAVRPEGSVSTLKIQRTERGDSAVYLCASSRDSGASYNEQFFGPGTRLTVL.

DNA of the CDR3: TGTGCCAGCAGCGGCGGGGTCGGTGGAAACACCATATATTTT. It is translated as CASSGGVGGNTIYF. J is TRBJ1-3 and V is TRBV9; D ambiguous. This CDR3 contains 14 residues. Trimming stripped 3 bases from V and 3 bases from J, with 10 bases between. CDR1 SGDLS and CDR2 YYNGEE come from the germline V gene.

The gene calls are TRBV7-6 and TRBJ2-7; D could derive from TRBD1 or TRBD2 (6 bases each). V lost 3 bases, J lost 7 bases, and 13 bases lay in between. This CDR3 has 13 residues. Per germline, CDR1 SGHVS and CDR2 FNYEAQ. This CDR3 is CASSLGGLWEQYF. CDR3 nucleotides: TGTGCCAGCAGCTTGGGGGGCCTGTGGGAGCAGTACTTC.